Given below is one T cell receptor beta chain in context. What it recognizes is unknown. The record originates from a study of T cell repertoires in cytomegalovirus infection. Trimming removed 5 bases from V and 4 bases from J; junction bases left unmatched: 12. The CDR3 runs to 16 residues. Looked up from germline, CDR1 is SEHNR and CDR2 is FQNEAQ (reference sequence). TCRdb redid the calling of the reads with MiXCR, one entry per CDR3 protein. Among about 900,000 distinct CDR3 sequences, approximately 30% were seen once, and the ten largest hold about an eighth. This TCR came from a human donor in good health (CMV status not recorded). Some clones in this sample may be carry-over from other donors' samples. The input for sequencing was cultured CD8+ T cells from PBMCs, taken from culture after CMV antigen stimulation. V gene TRBV7-9 combines with J gene TRBJ2-5, with 8 bases that match TRBD1. The CDR3 coding sequence is TGTGCCAGCAGCCCCGGGGACAGGAGGGCTGGAGAGACCCAGTACTTC. This gives the protein CASSPGDRRAGETQYF. The entire variable domain, with the rest obtained from reference TRBV7-9 and TRBJ2-5, is as follows: DTGVSQNPRHKITKRGQNVTFRCDPISEHNRLYWYRQTLGQGPEFLTYFQNEAQLEKSRLLSDRFSAERPKGSFSTLEIQRTEQGDSAMYLCASSPGDRRAGETQYFGPGTRLLVL.